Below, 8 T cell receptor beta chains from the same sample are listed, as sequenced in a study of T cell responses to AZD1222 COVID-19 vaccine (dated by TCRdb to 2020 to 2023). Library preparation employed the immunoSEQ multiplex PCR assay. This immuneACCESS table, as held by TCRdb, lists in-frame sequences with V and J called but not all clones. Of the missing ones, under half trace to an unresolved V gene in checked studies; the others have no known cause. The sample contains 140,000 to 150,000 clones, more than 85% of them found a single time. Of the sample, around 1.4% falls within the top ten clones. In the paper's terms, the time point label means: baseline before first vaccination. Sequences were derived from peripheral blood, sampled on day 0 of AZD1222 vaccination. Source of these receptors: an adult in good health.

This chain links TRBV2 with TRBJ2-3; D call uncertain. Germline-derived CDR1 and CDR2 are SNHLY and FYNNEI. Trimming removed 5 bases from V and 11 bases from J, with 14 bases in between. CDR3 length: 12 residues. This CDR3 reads CASSTVISQQYF. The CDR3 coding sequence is TGTGCCAGCAGTACTGTCATAAGCCAGCAGTATTTT. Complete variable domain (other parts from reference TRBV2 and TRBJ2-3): EPEVTQTPSHQVTQMGQEVILRCVPISNHLYFYWYRQILGQKVEFLVSFYNNEISEKSEIFDDQFSVERPDGSNFTLKIRSTKLEDSAMYFCASSTVISQQYFGPGTRLTVL.

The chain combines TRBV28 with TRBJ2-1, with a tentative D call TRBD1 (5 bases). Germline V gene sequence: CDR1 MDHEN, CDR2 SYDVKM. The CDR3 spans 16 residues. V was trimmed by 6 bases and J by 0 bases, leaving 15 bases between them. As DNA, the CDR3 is TGTGCCAGCAGGTCCGACAGATCCAGCTCCTACAATGAGCAGTTCTTC. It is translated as CASRSDRSSSYNEQFF.

CDR3 in DNA: TGTGCCAGCTCACCCTATGCGACGGGGGCGCAAGCTATGCAGCCCCAGCATTTT. Its translation: CASSPYATGAQAMQPQHF. V is TRBV18 and J is TRBJ1-5, with TRBD1 as a possible D gene (6 bases). V dropped 3 bases and J dropped 7 bases, with 25 bases sitting between them. Germline V lookup: CDR1 KGHSH, CDR2 LQKENI. There are 18 residues in the CDR3.

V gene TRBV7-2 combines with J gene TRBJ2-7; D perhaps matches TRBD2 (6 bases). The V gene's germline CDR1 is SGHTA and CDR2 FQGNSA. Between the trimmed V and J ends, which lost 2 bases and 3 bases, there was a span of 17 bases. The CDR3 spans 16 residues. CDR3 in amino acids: CASSLSFEGLGYEQYF. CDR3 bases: TGTGCCAGCAGCTTAAGCTTTGAGGGACTCGGCTACGAGCAGTACTTC.

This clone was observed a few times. As DNA, the CDR3 is TGTGCCAGCACCCTCGGACCCAACTCTGGAAACACCATATATTTT. It encodes CASTLGPNSGNTIYF. The chain recombines TRBV6-5 with TRBJ1-3; D uncertain. Per germline, CDR1 MNHEY and CDR2 SVGAGI. The CDR3 has 15 amino acids. The V end lost 7 bases, the J end lost 0 bases, and 13 bases lay between the germline ends.

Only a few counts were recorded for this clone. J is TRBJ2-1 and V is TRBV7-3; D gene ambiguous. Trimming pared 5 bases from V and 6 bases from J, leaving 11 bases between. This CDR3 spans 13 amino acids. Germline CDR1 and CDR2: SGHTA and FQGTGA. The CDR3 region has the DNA TGTGCCAGCAGCCCGCGGTCTAGCAATGAGCAGTTCTTC. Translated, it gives CASSPRSSNEQFF.

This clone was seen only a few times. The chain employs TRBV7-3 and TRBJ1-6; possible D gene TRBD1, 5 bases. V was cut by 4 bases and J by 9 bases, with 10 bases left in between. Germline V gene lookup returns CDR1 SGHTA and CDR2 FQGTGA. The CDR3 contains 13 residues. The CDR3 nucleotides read TGTGCCAGCAGCTGGGGGTCAGGTTCACCCCTCCACTTT. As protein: CASSWGSGSPLHF.

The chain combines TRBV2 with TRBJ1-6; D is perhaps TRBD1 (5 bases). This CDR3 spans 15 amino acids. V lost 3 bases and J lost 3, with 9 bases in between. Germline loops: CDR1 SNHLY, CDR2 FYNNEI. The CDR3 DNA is TGTGCCAGCAGTGAGGCAGGGCTCTATAATTCACCCCTCCACTTT. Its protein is CASSEAGLYNSPLHF.